Sequencing of this T cell receptor beta chain was carried out in a study of radiotherapy plus CTLA-4 blockade in lung cancer (dated by TCRdb to between 2018 and 2020). For the wider study: Objective responses were observed in approximately 19% of enrolled patients, and disease control was achieved in 31%. The research as a whole found: After treatment with radiotherapy and ipilimumab, TCR clones that came from tumors expanded in the peripheral blood. The strongest predictors of response, as reported, were early dynamic changes in blood T cell clones along with a rise in serum interferon-beta after radiation.

With respect to this clone: It lacks a known antigen. The junction departs from the called germline gene at one end, perhaps through a read error.

In this study, focal radiation therapy paired with CTLA-4 blockade (ipilimumab) was tested in patients who had chemo-refractory metastatic non-small-cell lung cancer. CDR1 and CDR2, looked up from the germline V gene, are MNHNS and SASEGT. Spanning cysteine to phenylalanine, the CDR3 consists of 13 amino acids. Here the CDR3 DNA is all that survives: 39 bases in frame from base 1. The library was made by the immunoSEQ multiplex PCR assay. The clones in this table, taken by TCRdb from immuneACCESS, are in-frame only. Not every clone is retained; where verified, under half of the shortfall comes from an unresolved V gene, and the cause of the rest is unknown. This sample holds about 49,000 clones; roughly 85% were observed only once. About 27% of the sample is taken by the ten largest.

The TCR sequence derives from a human donor with non-small cell lung cancer whose response to radiotherapy plus ipilimumab could not be evaluated. Sample: peripheral blood, taken from a patient treated with radiotherapy plus ipilimumab. In this chain, TRBV6-1 is recombined with TRBJ1-2; matching of 5 bases hints at TRBD1 as the D gene. The DNA sequence is as follows: TGTACCAGCAGTGACCTTCAGGGTTATGGCTACACCTTC. Its translation reads: CTSSDLQGYGYTF.